The source of this T cell receptor beta chain is a study of STAT3 mutations in large granular lymphocyte leukemia. Losses at the gene ends were 3 bases for V and 5 bases for J; bases not matched to a gene: 7. This CDR3 has 14 residues. The germline CDR1 and CDR2 sequences are GTSNPN and SVGIG (reference sequence). The table came from immunoSEQ multiplex PCR; TCRdb's copy has only in-frame clones and leaves some out. This table has about 9,000 clones, 88% appearing once. General study points: In several patients, dominant TCR clone burden exceeded STAT3 mutant burden, suggesting STAT3 mutation arose secondarily. TCR clonotype switching after therapy occurred in about 30% of the 18 patients. A small but highly pathogenic clone may have been missed. At least one immunodominant TCR beta clonotype appeared in every T-cell large granular lymphocyte leukemia patient. Clonal expansion was inferred from samples taken at other timepoints.

Points on this clone: What it recognizes is unknown.

This chain uses TRBV30 with TRBJ2-1; 7 bases match TRBD2. Sequenced material: peripheral blood mononuclear cells. The clonotype originates from an elderly man with T-cell large granular lymphocyte leukemia. Some clones in this sample may be carry-over from other donors' samples. The CDR3 region is CAWRPLGTNNEQFF. DNA of the CDR3: TGTGCCTGGAGGCCACTGGGGACTAACAATGAGCAGTTCTTC.